The 11 T cell receptor beta chains presented below share a single source sample, sequenced in a study of cytomegalovirus exposure and HLA in healthy donors. The table came from immunoSEQ multiplex PCR; TCRdb's copy has only in-frame clones and leaves some out. The sample contains roughly 230,000 clones, 90% of which appear only once. What was sequenced was PBMCs. Source of these receptors: a woman between 25 and 40 years old in good health and CMV-seronegative.

The rearrangement joins TRBV2 to TRBJ2-1; D remains unclear. Germline values: CDR1 SNHLY, CDR2 FYNNEI. Trimming took 5 bases from V and 4 from J, leaving 18 bases between them. The CDR3 consists of 16 residues. As DNA, the CDR3 is TGTGCCAGCAGTCTGGAAATCCCCCCGCCTTACAATGAGCAGTTCTTC. As protein: CASSLEIPPPYNEQFF.

The CDR3 sequence is CSAPLDTEAFF. In DNA, the CDR3 is TGCAGTGCTCCCCTGGACACTGAAGCTTTCTTT. The V and J genes are TRBV20-1 and TRBJ1-1, with D hard to call. The CDR3 loop spans 11 amino acids. Trimming pared 5 bases from V and 3 bases from J, leaving 7 bases between. Germline V lookup: CDR1 DFQATT, CDR2 SNEGSKA (reference sequence).

The chain has TRBV30 and TRBJ2-3; D possibly corresponds to TRBD1 (6 bases). The V end lost 1 base, the J end lost 0 bases, and 11 bases lay between the germline ends. The CDR3 extends over 15 amino acids. Germline V gene data show CDR1 as GTSNPN and CDR2 as SVGIG (reference sequence). DNA of the CDR3: TGTGCCTGGAGTGAAGGACAGACTAGCACAGATACGCAGTATTTT. This translates into CAWSEGQTSTDTQYF.

The chain uses TRBV5-1 and TRBJ2-5, with D unresolved. V lost 0 bases to trimming and J lost 5 bases, with 11 bases between them. Germline CDR1 reads SGHRS; CDR2 reads YFSETQ. This CDR3 is 14 amino acids long. CDR3 coding DNA: TGCGCCAGCAGCTTGGGTGGGGTGGAGGAGACCCAGTACTTC. It yields the protein CASSLGGVEETQYF.

The rearrangement uses TRBV6-1 and TRBJ2-7, with 9 bases that match TRBD2. The CDR3 totals 14 residues. Unmatched junction bases numbered 3, after V lost 4 bases and J lost 2 bases. Per the germline V gene, CDR1 is MNHNS and CDR2 is SASEGT. CDR3 loop: CASSVLAGAYEQYF. DNA for the CDR3: TGTGCCAGCAGTGTATTAGCGGGAGCCTACGAGCAGTACTTC.

This clone was seen a handful of times. V usage is TRBV5-1 and J usage is TRBJ2-7, with TRBD2 identical over 16 bases. The germline V gene has CDR1 SGHRS and CDR2 YFSETQ. This CDR3 spans 17 amino acids. Unmatched junction bases numbered 6, after V lost 3 bases and J lost 3 bases. The CDR3 loop is CASSSGGLAGGIYEQYF. CDR3 DNA: TGCGCCAGCAGCTCCGGGGGACTAGCGGGAGGGATCTACGAGCAGTACTTC. Supplemented by reference TRBV5-1 and TRBJ2-7, the full variable domain reads KAGVTQTPRYLIKTRGQQVTLSCSPISGHRSVSWYQQTPGQGLQFLFEYFSETQRNKGNFPGRFSGRQFSNSRSEMNVSTLELGDSALYLCASSSGGLAGGIYEQYFGPGTRLTVT.

V usage is TRBV27 and J usage is TRBJ2-7; the match to TRBD2 covers 9 bases. Trimming took 5 bases from V and 3 from J; bases not matched to a gene: 8. Germline assignment: CDR1 MNHEY and CDR2 SMNVEV (reference sequence). The CDR3 consists of 15 residues. Here the CDR3 DNA reads TGTGCCAGCAGTCGTAGCGGGAGAAGTGACTACGAGCAGTACTTC. This sequence encodes CASSRSGRSDYEQYF.

The chain combines TRBV4-3 with TRBJ2-1; 8 bases map to TRBD1. Germline trimming cut 1 base from V and 9 bases from J; bases unmatched to any gene: 8. This CDR3 spans 15 amino acids. The V gene's germline CDR1 is LGHNA and CDR2 YSLEER. The CDR3 nucleotides are TGCGCCAGCAGCCAAGCCGGGACAGGTCGGCGTGAGCAGTTCTTC. It translates to CASSQAGTGRREQFF.

The rearrangement uses TRBV9 and TRBJ2-1; D is possibly TRBD1 or TRBD2 (5 bases each). CDR1 and CDR2 from the germline V gene are SGDLS and YYNGEE. The CDR3 consists of 15 residues. Trimming stripped 0 bases from V and 4 bases from J, with 11 bases between. The DNA of the CDR3 is TGTGCCAGCAGCGTAGCCGGGACGGGTTACAATGAGCAGTTCTTC. Its translation is CASSVAGTGYNEQFF.

The J gene is TRBJ2-7, the V gene TRBV29-1, with D possibly called TRBD1 or TRBD2 (6 bases each). The CDR3 sequence is 14 residues long. Trimming left V 4 bases short and J 2 bases short, with 15 bases between. Germline V gene lookup returns CDR1 SQVTM and CDR2 ANQGSEA. CDR3 sequence (DNA): TGCAGCGTTGCGGCGGGGACACCAACCTACGAGCAGTACTTC. As protein: CSVAAGTPTYEQYF.

This chain connects TRBV19 to TRBJ2-5; 9 bases are a match to TRBD2. Germline V gene data show CDR1 as LNHDA and CDR2 as SQIVND (reference sequence). This CDR3 region has 16 residues. V lost 3 bases to trimming and J lost 3 bases; unmatched junction nucleotides: 8. CDR3 DNA sequence: TGTGCCAGTAGTATCTCGGCGGGAGGGCCAAAAGAGACCCAGTACTTC. This codes for CASSISAGGPKETQYF.